This TCR beta chain was retrieved from a study of response to subunit inactivated influenza vaccine. TCRdb re-called the RT-PCR reads with MiXCR, one entry per CDR3 protein. The profile shows approximately 530,000 distinct CDR3 sequences, under 15% of them singletons. For this clonotype: What it recognizes is unknown.

The germline V gene encodes CDR1 SNHLY and CDR2 FYNNEI. CDR3 length: 13 amino acids. V lost 6 bases to trimming and J lost 4 bases, with 10 bases between them. Overall study findings and caveats: It was the authors' suggestion that each seasonal influenza vaccination recruits few new T cells.

The chain joins TRBV2 to TRBJ1-5; unclear D gene. This receptor was obtained from a man aged 50-60 years who received an inactivated influenza vaccine. Specimen: PBMCs from blood, collected 40 to 50 days after vaccination. This CDR3 is CASSAQRNQPQHF. The CDR3 DNA follows: TGTGCCAGCAGCGCCCAACGGAATCAGCCCCAGCATTTT.